A selection of T cell receptor beta chains follows, all from one sample in a study of shared T cell receptors in the human thymus. The data were produced by immunoSEQ multiplex PCR, yet TCRdb's version contains in-frame clones alone and is incomplete. The sample yields about 710,000 clones, around 87% seen once. Separately, the same data were catalogued under a study of human thymus T cells.

The sample consisted of thymocytes. These receptors originate from a boy younger than two with a congenital heart defect. CDR3s include the opening cysteine and the closing phenylalanine or tryptophan. D genes are given only for firm matches. The size of a clone is reported for some rows only, either as once, few or many, or as a class for expanded clones.

clone size: -; V gene: TRBV5-5; J gene: TRBJ2-3; D gene: -; CDR3 DNA: TGTGCCAGCAGCTTCCACCTATCCACAGATACGCAGTATTTT; CDR3 protein: CASSFHLSTDTQYF
clone size: -; V gene: TRBV28; J gene: TRBJ2-6; D gene: -; CDR3 DNA: TGTGCCAGCAGTTTATGGCACTCCTCTGGGGCCAACGTCCTGACTTTC; CDR3 protein: CASSLWHSSGANVLTF
clone size: -; V gene: TRBV9; J gene: TRBJ1-4; D gene: TRBD1; CDR3 DNA: TGTGCCAGCAGCCCAACCGGGACAGGGGATGAAAAACTGTTTTTT; CDR3 protein: CASSPTGTGDEKLFF
clone size: -; V gene: TRBV6-1; J gene: TRBJ1-5; D gene: -; CDR3 DNA: TGTGCCAGCAGTGACTGGTCAGGCCAGCCCCAGCATTTT; CDR3 protein: CASSDWSGQPQHF
clone size: -; V gene: TRBV5-6; J gene: TRBJ1-4; D gene: -; CDR3 DNA: TGTGCCAGCAGCTTTCTCAGGGGCCACTTGACTGAAAAACTGTTTTTT; CDR3 protein: CASSFLRGHLTEKLFF
clone size: -; V gene: TRBV10-1; J gene: TRBJ1-5; D gene: -; CDR3 DNA: TGCGCCAGTCCCGGGTCAAGCAATCAGCCCCAGCATTTT; CDR3 protein: CASPGSSNQPQHF
clone size: -; V gene: TRBV5-4; J gene: TRBJ2-1; D gene: TRBD2; CDR3 DNA: TGTGCCAGCAGCGTGGCTAGCGGGGTGCGATTCTTC; CDR3 protein: CASSVASGVRFF
clone size: -; V gene: TRBV5-8; J gene: TRBJ1-1; D gene: TRBD1; CDR3 DNA: TGTGCCAGCAGCTTGGGGACAGGGGCAGCTGAAGCTTTCTTT; CDR3 protein: CASSLGTGAAEAFF
clone size: -; V gene: TRBV27; J gene: TRBJ2-5; D gene: TRBD1; CDR3 DNA: TGTGCCAGCAGGCCGAAACCGGACAGGGCTGGAGAGACCCAGTACTTC; CDR3 protein: CASRPKPDRAGETQYF
clone size: -; V gene: TRBV11-2; J gene: TRBJ2-7; D gene: -; CDR3 DNA: TGTGCCAGCAGCCGCTCGGGAGGGGGCATCGACGAGCAGTACTTC; CDR3 protein: CASSRSGGGIDEQYF
clone size: once; V gene: TRBV5-4; J gene: TRBJ2-3; D gene: -; CDR3 DNA: TGTGCCAGCAGCTTGAGTCCCGGGGATACGCAGTATTTT; CDR3 protein: CASSLSPGDTQYF
clone size: -; V gene: TRBV7-6; J gene: TRBJ2-7; D gene: TRBD2; CDR3 DNA: TGTGCCAGCAGCTTAGATCACGGGAGGCCCTACGAGCAGTACTTC; CDR3 protein: CASSLDHGRPYEQYF
clone size: -; V gene: TRBV28; J gene: TRBJ2-7; D gene: TRBD1; CDR3 DNA: TGTGCCAGCAGGAGGGACCTCGGGACAGGCCTCTACTTC; CDR3 protein: CASRRDLGTGLYF
clone size: -; V gene: TRBV5-6; J gene: TRBJ2-3; D gene: -; CDR3 DNA: TGTGCCAGCAGCTGTCCGTCGGATACGCAGTATTTT; CDR3 protein: CASSCPSDTQYF
clone size: -; V gene: TRBV12-5; J gene: TRBJ1-5; D gene: -; CDR3 DNA: TGTGCTAGTGGTTTGGTTGGGGGGAATAGCAATCAGCCCCAGCATTTT; CDR3 protein: CASGLVGGNSNQPQHF
clone size: -; V gene: TRBV28; J gene: TRBJ2-1; D gene: TRBD1; CDR3 DNA: TGTGCCAGCAGCCCACGACAGGGAAGGGGTGAGCAGTTCTTC; CDR3 protein: CASSPRQGRGEQFF
clone size: -; V gene: TRBV13; J gene: TRBJ2-7; D gene: -; CDR3 DNA: TGTGCCAGCAGCTTAGGCCTACGGGACACGCGTTGGTACGAGCAGTACTTC; CDR3 protein: CASSLGLRDTRWYEQYF
clone size: few; V gene: TRBV14; J gene: TRBJ1-4; D gene: -; CDR3 DNA: TGTGCCAGCAGCCAAGGACAGCCTAATGAAAAACTGTTTTTT; CDR3 protein: CASSQGQPNEKLFF
clone size: -; V gene: TRBV7-2; J gene: TRBJ2-3; D gene: TRBD2; CDR3 DNA: TGTGCCAGCAGCTTAGCGACTAGCGGGGGGGCCGCAGATACGCAGTATTTT; CDR3 protein: CASSLATSGGAADTQYF
clone size: -; V gene: TRBV5-1; J gene: TRBJ1-2; D gene: TRBD1; CDR3 DNA: TGCGCCAGCAGCCCAGGGGGAATCTATGGCTACACCTTC; CDR3 protein: CASSPGGIYGYTF
clone size: once; V gene: TRBV28; J gene: TRBJ2-2; D gene: TRBD2; CDR3 DNA: TGTGCCAGCAGTTTTCCTAGCGGAAGGAAAAACACCGGGGAGCTGTTTTTT; CDR3 protein: CASSFPSGRKNTGELFF
clone size: few; V gene: TRBV19; J gene: TRBJ1-2; D gene: TRBD1; CDR3 DNA: TGTGCCAGTAGCTCACACACGGACAGGGAGGGTCCCCGTGGCTACACCTTC; CDR3 protein: CASSSHTDREGPRGYTF
clone size: -; V gene: TRBV7-3; J gene: TRBJ2-1; D gene: TRBD2; CDR3 DNA: TGTGCCAGCAGGCCAACCGGGACTAGCGGGGGGGCCGACTACAATGAGCAGTTCTTC; CDR3 protein: CASRPTGTSGGADYNEQFF